This TCR beta chain was identified in a study of blood T cell repertoires in COVID-19. For the study at large: In each case, the material was cDNA or gDNA derived from T cells, B-cell-depleted T cells, or PBMCs.

The data were produced by immunoSEQ multiplex PCR, yet TCRdb's version contains in-frame clones alone and is incomplete. Here the sample spans over 85,000 clones, more than 75% being singletons. This CDR3 is 13 amino acids long. With V trimmed by 4 bases and J by 5 bases, 5 bases remained unmatched. In germline, CDR1 is SGHAT, CDR2 FQNNGV. The chain couples TRBV11-2 to TRBJ2-7, with 7 positions matching TRBD1. The source is a human donor with acute or convalescent COVID-19. The donor label of this sample is uncertain. The sequenced sample consisted of peripheral blood. In DNA, the CDR3 is TGTGCCAGCAGCTCTTTCCAGGGGGACGAGCAGTACTTC. Protein sequence: CASSSFQGDEQYF.